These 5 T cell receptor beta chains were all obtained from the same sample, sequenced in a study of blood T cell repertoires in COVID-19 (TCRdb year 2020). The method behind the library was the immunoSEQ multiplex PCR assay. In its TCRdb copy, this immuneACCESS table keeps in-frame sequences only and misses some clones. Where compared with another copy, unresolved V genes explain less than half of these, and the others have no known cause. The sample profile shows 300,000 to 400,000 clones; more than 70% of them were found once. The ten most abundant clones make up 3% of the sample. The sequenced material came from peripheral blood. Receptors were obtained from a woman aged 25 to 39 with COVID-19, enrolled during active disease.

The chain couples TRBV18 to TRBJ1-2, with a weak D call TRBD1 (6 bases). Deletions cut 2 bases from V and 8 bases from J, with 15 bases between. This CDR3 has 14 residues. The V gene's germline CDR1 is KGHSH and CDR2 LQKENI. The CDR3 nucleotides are TGTGCCAGCTCACCAGACAGGCCGGGGGGAGGCTACACCTTC. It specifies CASSPDRPGGGYTF.

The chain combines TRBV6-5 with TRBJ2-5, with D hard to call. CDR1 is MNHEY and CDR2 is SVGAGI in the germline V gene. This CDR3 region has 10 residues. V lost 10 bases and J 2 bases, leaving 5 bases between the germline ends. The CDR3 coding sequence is TGTGCCACCACTCAAGAGACCCAGTACTTC. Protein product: CATTQETQYF.

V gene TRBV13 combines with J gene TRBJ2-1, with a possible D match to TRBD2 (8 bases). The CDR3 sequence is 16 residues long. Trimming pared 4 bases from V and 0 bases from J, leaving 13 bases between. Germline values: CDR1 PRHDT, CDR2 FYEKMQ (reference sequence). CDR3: CASSSGGLVSYNEQFF. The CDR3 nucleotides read TGTGCCAGCAGCTCAGGGGGACTAGTCTCCTACAATGAGCAGTTCTTC.

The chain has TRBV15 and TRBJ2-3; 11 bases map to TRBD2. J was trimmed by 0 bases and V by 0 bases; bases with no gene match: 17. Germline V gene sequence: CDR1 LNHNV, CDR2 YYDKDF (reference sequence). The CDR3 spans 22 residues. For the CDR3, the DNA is TGTGCCACCAGCAGAGATTTTGCAACCGGCCTAGCGGGAGGTTCTAGCACAGATACGCAGTATTTT. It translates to CATSRDFATGLAGGSSTDTQYF. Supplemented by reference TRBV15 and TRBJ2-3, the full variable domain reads DAMVIQNPRYQVTQFGKPVTLSCSQTLNHNVMYWYQQKSSQAPKLLFHYYDKDFNNEADTPDNFQSRRPNTSFCFLDIRSPGLGDTAMYLCATSRDFATGLAGGSSTDTQYFGPGTRLTVL.

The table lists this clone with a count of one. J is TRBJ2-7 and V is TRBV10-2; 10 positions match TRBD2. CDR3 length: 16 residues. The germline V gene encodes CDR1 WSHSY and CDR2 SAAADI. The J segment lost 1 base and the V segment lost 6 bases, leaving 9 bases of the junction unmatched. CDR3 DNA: TGCGCCAGCAGCCATGGGCTAGCGGGGGCTTCCTACGAGCAGTACTTC. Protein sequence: CASSHGLAGASYEQYF.